The rows below give T cell receptor beta chains drawn from one sample of a study of T cells in localized non-small cell lung cancer. TCRdb's table, derived via immunoSEQ multiplex PCR, lists solely in-frame clones and lacks some. Of 40,000 to 65,000 clones listed, about 87% are singletons. This specimen consisted of PBMCs, obtained before any cancer treatment. The receptors derive from a female donor with stage II lung adenocarcinoma. Each CDR3 is given with its conserved first and last residue. A D gene is named only where the DNA matches it firmly. A row's size may be missing; if present it is once, few, many or a size class.

j_call v_call clone_size d_call cdr3_nt cdr3_aa
TRBJ2-1 TRBV5-1 - TRBD1 TGCGCCAGCAGCCTGACCGGGACAGGGAATGAGCAGTTCTTC CASSLTGTGNEQFF
TRBJ1-2 TRBV19 - - TGTGCCAGTAATGACAGGTTATATGGCTACACCTTC CASNDRLYGYTF
TRBJ1-1 TRBV7-3 - - TGTGCCAGCAGCGAAGGGGGGAACACTGAAGCTTTCTTT CASSEGGNTEAFF
TRBJ2-3 TRBV7-6 few - TGTGCCAGCAGCTTAGCGCGGGTTTCCACAGATACGCAGTATTTT CASSLARVSTDTQYF
TRBJ1-2 TRBV7-2 - - TGTGCCAGCAGCTTAGCATGGTCAGCCAACTATGGCTACACCTTC CASSLAWSANYGYTF
TRBJ1-1 TRBV7-9 - - TGTGCCAGCAGCTTGGGCGGGTTAGGCACTGAAGCTTTCTTT CASSLGGLGTEAFF
TRBJ2-3 TRBV19 - - TGTGCTTCCGGAGCGGTGAGCACAGATACGCAGTATTTT CASGAVSTDTQYF
TRBJ1-1 TRBV27 once - TGTGCCAGCAGTTCTTTAAACAGGAGAATGAACACTGAAGCTTTCTTT CASSSLNRRMNTEAFF
TRBJ1-2 TRBV11-2 - TRBD1 TGTGCCAGCAGCCAGGGACAGGGGTACTATGGCTACACCTTC CASSQGQGYYGYTF
TRBJ2-1 TRBV11-1 - TRBD2 TGTGCCAGCAGCTTAACGGGGGGGCCGTTTGAGCAGTTCTTC CASSLTGGPFEQFF
TRBJ1-2 TRBV6-4 - - TGTGCCAGCAGACGGACGAACGGGCACTATGGCTACACCTTC CASRRTNGHYGYTF
TRBJ2-2 TRBV5-1 - TRBD1 TGCGCCAGCATCTCAGTGACAGGGGGCACCGGGGAGCTGTTTTTT CASISVTGGTGELFF
TRBJ1-2 TRBV27 - TRBD1 TGTGCCAGCAGTTTGACAGGGAATAATGGCTACACCTTC CASSLTGNNGYTF
TRBJ2-1 TRBV2 - TRBD2 TGTGCCTGTAAAGTCGGTAGCGGGGGCAATGAGCAGTTCTTC CACKVGSGGNEQFF
TRBJ1-5 TRBV27 - - TGTGCCAGCCATTCAGGGTTTAGCAATCAGCCCCAGCATTTT CASHSGFSNQPQHF
TRBJ2-5 TRBV6-1 - - TGTGCCAGCAGTGAAGGTGGGGGGGCTGAAGAGACCCAGTACTTC CASSEGGGAEETQYF
TRBJ1-2 TRBV5-5 - - TGTGCCAGCAGCTTGGAACCGGGGATATCGTATGGCTACACCTTC CASSLEPGISYGYTF
TRBJ1-5 TRBV10-2 - - TGCGCCAGCAGTGAGGCAACATATAATCAGCCCCAGCATTTT CASSEATYNQPQHF
TRBJ2-7 TRBV5-1 - TRBD1 TGCGCCAGCAGCTGGGCGGGACAGGGTATGAACGAGCAGTACTTC CASSWAGQGMNEQYF
TRBJ2-7 TRBV4-1 - - TGCGCCAGCAGCCAAGCTGCCCTTGGGGGGTACAGCTCCTACGAGCAGTACTTC CASSQAALGGYSSYEQYF
TRBJ2-5 TRBV7-3 - - TGTGCCAGCAGCTTATCTGGTAGTGAGGAGACCCAGTACTTC CASSLSGSEETQYF
TRBJ1-6 TRBV6-1 - - TGTGCCACCCCAGGAGGGGCTCTGGAGGTGTCACCCCTCCACTTT CATPGGALEVSPLHF
TRBJ2-1 TRBV7-6 - TRBD1 TGTGCCAGCAGCCTCCGGACAGGGGGAAACAATGAGCAGTTCTTC CASSLRTGGNNEQFF
TRBJ1-4 TRBV5-1 - - TGCGCCAGCAGCTTGGCGGCATCTAATGAAAAACTGTTTTTT CASSLAASNEKLFF
TRBJ1-1 TRBV30 - - TGTGCCTGGAGTGAACAGAGGAACACTGAAGCTTTCTTT CAWSEQRNTEAFF
TRBJ1-3 TRBV7-9 - TRBD1 TGTGCCAGCAGCTTAACGTCTTACGGACGGGACAGGGTTAGAAACACCATATATTTT CASSLTSYGRDRVRNTIYF
TRBJ1-2 TRBV28 - - TGTGCCAGCAGTTTAGAGGACGTCTATGGCTACACCTTC CASSLEDVYGYTF
TRBJ2-5 TRBV6-5 - - TGTGCCAGCAGTTGGGGGGCTGGGGAGACCCAGTACTTC CASSWGAGETQYF
TRBJ2-3 TRBV18 - TRBD2 TGTGCCAGCTCACCACCCCTAGCGGGGGCCACAGATACGCAGTATTTT CASSPPLAGATDTQYF
TRBJ2-1 TRBV25-1 - - TGTGCCAGCAGTGTCCTATGGAATGAGCAGTTCTTC CASSVLWNEQFF
TRBJ1-2 TRBV19 - - TGTGCCAGCCACAGGGAAGGGGGCTATGGCTACACCTTC CASHREGGYGYTF
TRBJ1-5 TRBV19 - - TGTGCCAGTAGTATTCAGGGTTACAATCAGCCCCAGCATTTT CASSIQGYNQPQHF
TRBJ1-1 TRBV5-3 - - TGTGCCAGAAGCTCAAACCAGAGGAAAGCTTTCTTT CARSSNQRKAFF
TRBJ1-2 TRBV30 - - TGTGCCTGGAGTGTACTCGGGGGATCTGGCTACACCTTC CAWSVLGGSGYTF
TRBJ1-2 TRBV6-6 - TRBD1 TGTGCCAGCCTAGGACAGGGCCTAGACTATGGCTACACCTTC CASLGQGLDYGYTF
TRBJ1-5 TRBV2 - - TGTGCCAGCAGTGGAGAACAGGGTTACAATCAGCCCCAGCATTTT CASSGEQGYNQPQHF
TRBJ1-2 TRBV7-9 - - TGTGCCATCGATCCGGGACATGCTCTCTATGGCTACACCTTC CAIDPGHALYGYTF
TRBJ2-3 TRBV15 - TRBD2 TGTGCCACCAGCCCACGACAGGTTAGCGGGGGTACTTCGGGCACAGATACGCAGTATTTT CATSPRQVSGGTSGTDTQYF
TRBJ2-2 TRBV5-1 - TRBD2 TGCGCCAGCAGCCCCATCGGGAGGGGGGACACCGGGGAGCTGTTTTTT CASSPIGRGDTGELFF
TRBJ1-5 TRBV30 few - TGTGCCTGGAGTGTAGCCGGCAATCAGCCCCAGCATTTT CAWSVAGNQPQHF
TRBJ1-6 TRBV9 - - TGTGCCAGCAGCGGTCAGGTGGAGAATTCACCCCTCCACTTT CASSGQVENSPLHF
TRBJ2-5 TRBV28 once TRBD2 TGTGCCAGCAGTCTACCGGGACTAGGGAGCACCCAGTACTTC CASSLPGLGSTQYF
TRBJ2-5 TRBV7-3 - - TGTGCCAGCAGCTTGCAGGGGAGTCGTGAGACCCAGTACTTC CASSLQGSRETQYF
TRBJ1-1 TRBV27 - - TGTGCCAGCAGTCTAATAACAGGAACCAAAAACACTGAAGCTTTCTTT CASSLITGTKNTEAFF
TRBJ1-1 TRBV6-5 - - TGTGCCAGCAGTTACTCGAATCCGATGAACACTGAAGCTTTCTTT CASSYSNPMNTEAFF
TRBJ1-3 TRBV11-3 - - TGTGCCAGCAGCTTGGGGGGCTCTGGAAACACCATATATTTT CASSLGGSGNTIYF
TRBJ1-2 TRBV9 - - TGTGCCAGCACTCCCCCCGCAAGAGGTGATAGGGGCTACACCTTC CASTPPARGDRGYTF
TRBJ2-6 TRBV10-3 - TRBD1 TGTGCCATCAGTGAGTCGGGGACAGGGGGCTCTGGGGCCAACGTCCTGACTTTC CAISESGTGGSGANVLTF
TRBJ1-2 TRBV5-1 - - TGCGCCAGCAGCCGAGAGGGGGGCGCGGTAGAAGGCTACACCTTC CASSREGGAVEGYTF
TRBJ2-7 TRBV7-2 - - TGTGCCAGCAGCTTAGAGGGGGGACTTCGCGAGCAGTACTTC CASSLEGGLREQYF
TRBJ1-1 TRBV29-1 - - TGCAGCGTTTGTATGGTATTGAACACTGAAGCTTTCTTT CSVCMVLNTEAFF